What follows are 24 T cell receptor beta chains derived from one specimen sequenced in a study of glioma-infiltrating T cells. Using RNA template, CDR3s of TCR alpha and beta were amplified with iRepertoire arm-PCR. One entry per CDR3 protein, called by TCRdb with MiXCR from the multiplex PCR reads. The sample lists approximately 120,000 distinct CDR3 sequences, roughly 20% occurring once. Sample: glioma tissue, nonneoplastic brain tissue, or PBMCs (not recorded which). The receptors derive from a human donor with low-grade glioma or glioblastoma, undergoing nonglioma brain surgery, or in good health (not recorded which).

As regards this clonotype: Lacking the conserved final phenylalanine or tryptophan, this CDR3 likely reflects a read error. The chain employs TRBV20-1 and TRBJ2-5; D is unresolved. V gave up 0 bases and J gave up 2 bases, with 16 bases separating them. Germline CDR1 and CDR2: DFQATT and SNEGSKA (reference sequence). CDR3 length: 16 amino acids. CDR3 sequence reads: CSARDLRRTFQETQYS. The CDR3 DNA reads as TGCAGTGCTAGAGATTTGAGACGGACGTTTCAAGAGACCCAGTACTCC.

V usage is TRBV7-9 and J usage is TRBJ2-7, with D possibly matching TRBD2 (5 bases). Per the germline V gene, CDR1 is SEHNR and CDR2 is FQNEAQ (reference sequence). This CDR3 spans 14 amino acids. The ends were cut back, 3 bases at V and 2 bases at J, with 11 bases in the middle. The CDR3 here is CASSFPGSPYEQYF. CDR3 DNA: TGTGCCAGCAGCTTTCCGGGATCTCCCTACGAGCAGTACTTC.

This clonotype was counted at least ten times. The chain combines TRBV19 with TRBJ2-5; D may be TRBD2 (5 bases). Germline-derived CDR1 and CDR2 are LNHDA and SQIVND (reference sequence). V lost 4 bases to trimming and J lost 2 bases, with 8 bases between them. This CDR3 has 13 amino acids. The CDR3 is CASSTRTQETQYF. DNA of the CDR3: TGTGCCAGTAGTACCCGGACTCAAGAGACCCAGTACTTC. Using reference TRBV19 and TRBJ2-5 for the parts outside the CDR3, the full variable domain is DGGITQSPKYLFRKEGQNVTLSCEQNLNHDAMYWYRQDPGQGLRLIYYSQIVNDFQKGDIAEGYSVSREKKESFPLTVTSAQKNPTAFYLCASSTRTQETQYFGPGTRLLVL.

In this sample, this clonotype turned up many times. CDR3 in amino acids: CASSQDMGGNQPQHF. Written as DNA, the CDR3 is TGCGCCAGCAGCCAAGATATGGGGGGAAATCAGCCCCAGCATTTT. V and J are TRBV4-3 and TRBJ1-5; tentatively, D is TRBD1 (5 bases). The CDR3 has 15 residues. Germline CDR1 reads LGHNA; CDR2 reads YSLEER. V was pared by 0 bases and J by 4 bases, with 10 bases between.

This clonotype was observed at least ten times. The V gene is TRBV28, the J gene TRBJ2-5; 7 nucleotides agree with TRBD1. This CDR3 has 17 residues. The germline CDR1 and CDR2 sequences are MDHEN and SYDVKM. V dropped 4 bases and J dropped 5; count of bases not matched to a gene: 16. Written as DNA, the CDR3 is TGTGCCAGCAGTTCCCATCCCTCCACAGGGGTCAAGGAGACCCAGTACTTC. Protein product: CASSSHPSTGVKETQYF.

For this clonotype: At one of its ends the junction is not consistent with the germline gene, which may arise from a read error. This chain uses TRBV5-4 with TRBJ2-1, with a possible D match to TRBD1 (6 bases). Germline CDR1 reads SGHNT; CDR2 reads YYREEE (reference sequence). CDR3 length equals 15 residues. CDR3 bases: TGTGCCATCAGCCTCCCAGGGGAGTCCTACAATGAGCAGTTCTTC. Translating it yields CAISLPGESYNEQFF.

At least ten counts were recorded for this clonotype. The DNA for the CDR3 is TGCGCCAGCAGCCAAGATCCGGGACTAGGAATCAATGAGCAGTTCTTC. Its translation: CASSQDPGLGINEQFF. This rearrangement joins TRBV4-3 to TRBJ2-1; 8 nucleotides match TRBD2. The germline V gene has CDR1 LGHNA and CDR2 YSLEER. The V gene end was trimmed by 0 bases and the J gene end by 6 bases; junction bases not matched to a gene: 7. The CDR3 contains 16 residues.

This clonotype was observed at least ten times. V and J are TRBV20-1 and TRBJ1-2; 7 bases line up with TRBD1. V was clipped by 6 bases and J by 8 bases; unmatched bases: 9. This CDR3 comprises 12 residues. Germline CDR1 is DFQATT and CDR2 is SNEGSKA (reference sequence). CDR3 sequence reads: CSALDRAGGYTF. CDR3 nucleotide sequence: TGCAGTGCGCTAGACAGGGCAGGCGGCTACACCTTC.

This clonotype counts as medium-sized. The gene calls are TRBV20-1 and TRBJ2-7; maybe TRBD2 (5 bases). Trimming took 5 bases from V and 6 from J, leaving 20 bases between them. The CDR3 is made up of 14 amino acids. The germline V gene has CDR1 DFQATT and CDR2 SNEGSKA (reference sequence). This CDR3 reads CSAPPRGLRSEQYF. The DNA for the CDR3 is TGCAGTGCTCCACCCCGAGGACTGAGATCCGAGCAGTACTTC.

This clonotype was picked up many times. The genes are TRBV2 and TRBJ2-1, with D unclear. CDR3 length: 13 amino acids. The V end lost 5 bases, the J end lost 0 bases, and 5 bases lay between the germline ends. Per germline, CDR1 SNHLY and CDR2 FYNNEI. The DNA for the CDR3 is TGTGCCAGCAGTCTTGACTCCTACAATGAGCAGTTCTTC. It translates to CASSLDSYNEQFF.

A word on this clonotype: A much bigger clone sits one base away, suggesting this may be a read error. This sequence joins TRBV7-9 and TRBJ2-5; 8 positions agree with TRBD1. This CDR3 region has 13 residues. The germline V gene has CDR1 SEHNR and CDR2 FQNEAQ (reference sequence). The J segment lost 9 bases and the V segment lost 5 bases, leaving 8 bases of the junction unmatched. The chain's CDR3 is CASSGQGNEAQYF. The CDR3, as DNA: TGTGCCAGCAGCGGACAGGGTAACGAGGCCCAGTACTTC.

This chain links TRBV29-1 with TRBJ1-1; 7 bases are shared with TRBD1. CDR1 SQVTM and CDR2 ANQGSEA come from the germline V gene. The V segment lost 3 bases and the J segment 5 bases; nucleotides outside the gene matches: 9. There are 14 residues in the CDR3. The CDR3 DNA is TGCAGCGTTGAGAAGGGGACAGTGGGAACTGAAGCTTTCTTT. Its protein is CSVEKGTVGTEAFF.

A few counts support this clonotype. In nucleotides, the CDR3 is TGCGCCAGCAGCCTCTTTTTTCCAGGGTACGGGGCCTCCTACGAGCAGTACTTC. Residues: CASSLFFPGYGASYEQYF. V gene TRBV4-3 combines with J gene TRBJ2-7, with D perhaps assigned TRBD1 or TRBD2 (5 bases each). CDR3 length: 18 amino acids. The germline gives CDR1 LGHNA, CDR2 YSLEER. Trimming shortened V by 4 bases and J by 0 bases, and 22 bases separated the two germline ends.

This clonotype has a handful of counts. The V gene is TRBV11-2, the J gene TRBJ1-1, with 10 nucleotides matching TRBD1. The V gene end was trimmed by 3 bases and the J gene end by 8 bases; junction bases not matched to a gene: 3. Germline V gene data show CDR1 as SGHAT and CDR2 as FQNNGV. This CDR3 is built from 13 residues. CDR3 region: CASSFGQGVEAFF. The CDR3 DNA reads TGTGCCAGCAGCTTCGGACAGGGGGTAGAAGCTTTCTTT.

This clonotype was detected many times. This sequence joins TRBV28 and TRBJ1-4; the D gene is possibly TRBD1 (5 bases). Germline CDR1 is MDHEN and CDR2 is SYDVKM. The CDR3 covers 13 residues. Between the trimmed V and J ends, which lost 5 bases and 3 bases, there was a span of 7 bases. CDR3 sequence (DNA): TGTGCCAGCAGTGCGGGGGCTAATGAAAAACTGTTTTTT. Translating it yields CASSAGANEKLFF. Full variable domain (missing parts from reference TRBV28 and TRBJ1-4): DVKVTQSSRYLVKRTGEKVFLECVQDMDHENMFWYRQDPGLGLRLIYFSYDVKMKEKGDIPEGYSVSREKKERFSLILESASTNQTSMYLCASSAGANEKLFFGSGTQLSVL.

This clonotype was recorded at least ten times. The genes are TRBV6-1 and TRBJ2-3; D is undetermined. V was cut by 6 bases and J by 6 bases, with 16 bases left in between. From germline, CDR1 is MNHNS and CDR2 SASEGT. The CDR3 extends over 14 amino acids. The CDR3 region has the DNA TGTGCCAGCAGACGCCGGCGAGAAGGTGATACGCAGTATTTT. This codes for CASRRRREGDTQYF.

In its sample, this clonotype was seen a few times. The J gene is TRBJ2-3, the V gene TRBV7-3; D uncertain. V was clipped by 1 base and J by 0 bases, with 5 bases between them. Germline V gives CDR1 SGHTA, CDR2 FQGTGA. CDR3 size: 14 residues. CDR3 nucleotide sequence: TGTGCCAGCAGCTTAAAAGAGAGCACAGATACGCAGTATTTT. Its protein is CASSLKESTDTQYF.

This clonotype was seen many times. The J gene is TRBJ1-3, the V gene TRBV4-1; D not resolved. The CDR3 is made up of 16 amino acids. The germline V and J ends were trimmed by 4 bases and 8 bases, with 21 bases remaining between them. Germline-derived CDR1 and CDR2 are MGHRA and YSYEKL. The CDR3 sequence: CASSRPSSGPTDTIYF. CDR3 nucleotides: TGCGCCAGCAGCCGTCCAAGTTCCGGCCCCACGGACACCATATATTTT.

Ten or more counts support this clonotype. The chain recombines TRBV6-2 or TRBV6-3 with TRBJ2-2, with 9 bases identical to TRBD1. Trimming removed 3 bases from V and 1 base from J; junction bases left unmatched: 6. CDR3 length: 17 residues. The germline V gene has CDR1 MNHEY and CDR2 SVGEGT. CDR3 protein: CASSYNKGQGNTGELFF. For the CDR3, the DNA is TGTGCCAGCAGTTATAATAAGGGACAGGGGAACACCGGGGAGCTGTTTTTT.

CDR3 loop: CASSLSSFGLTNTGELFF. CDR3 DNA: TGTGCCAGCAGCTTAAGTTCCTTCGGCCTGACGAACACCGGGGAGCTGTTTTTT. V and J are TRBV7-3 and TRBJ2-2; no clear D gene. Trimming shortened V by 1 base and J by 0 bases, and 15 bases separated the two germline ends. Germline V gives CDR1 SGHTA, CDR2 FQGTGA. This CDR3 has 18 amino acids.

V usage is TRBV29-1 and J usage is TRBJ1-3; tentative D call: TRBD1 (6 bases). V lost 6 bases and J lost 1, with 13 bases in between. This CDR3 spans 14 amino acids. The V gene's germline CDR1 is SQVTM and CDR2 ANQGSEA. As DNA, the CDR3 is TGCAGCGTCGCCGGGACATCATCTGGAAACACCATATATTTT. Translated: CSVAGTSSGNTIYF.

This clonotype showed up many times. V and J are TRBV6-4 and TRBJ1-1; no clear D gene. Germline assignment: CDR1 MRHNA and CDR2 SNTAGT. The ends were cut back, 6 bases at V and 1 base at J, with 9 bases in the middle. This CDR3 region has 13 residues. The CDR3: CASRWAENTEAFF. The CDR3 DNA reads TGTGCCAGCAGATGGGCAGAGAACACTGAAGCTTTCTTT.

This clonotype was seen repeatedly, ten times or more. The chain employs TRBV3-1 and TRBJ1-2; 8 positions match TRBD1. This CDR3 has 16 amino acids. Germline CDR1 is LGHDT and CDR2 is YNNKEL (reference sequence). J was trimmed by 2 bases and V by 4 bases; bases with no gene match: 9. CDR3 residues: CASSLGTGFSNYGYTF. Here the CDR3 DNA reads TGTGCCAGCAGCCTCGGGACAGGTTTTTCGAACTATGGCTACACCTTC.

The chain is built from TRBV12-3 or TRBV12-4 and TRBJ2-7; 7 bases fit TRBD1. The CDR3 consists of 14 residues. V trimming: 5 bases; J trimming: 8 bases; junction bases outside the gene matches: 12. The CDR3 protein is CASSVRNRGSKQYF. The CDR3 DNA is TGTGCCAGCAGTGTTCGTAACAGGGGAAGCAAGCAGTACTTC.